These 27 T cell receptor beta chains were sequenced from one sample in a study of T cell responses to AZD1222 COVID-19 vaccine. Produced via immunoSEQ multiplex PCR; TCRdb's table is partial and in-frame only. In the table there are about 120,000 clones, around 86% of which are singletons. Sequencing was performed on peripheral blood, taken 28 days after the second AZD1222 dose. These receptor sequences come from an adult who received the AZD1222 COVID-19 vaccine.

There are a few counts of this clone. The chain employs TRBV28 and TRBJ2-3; 8 bases match TRBD2. The ends lost 1 base at V and 2 bases at J; junction bases unmatched: 14. Germline CDR1 and CDR2: MDHEN and SYDVKM. This CDR3 spans 19 amino acids. CDR3 in DNA: TGTGCCAGCAGTTTATATCGTGGCGGGGGGCCAACCATCACAGATACGCAGTATTTT. This codes for CASSLYRGGGPTITDTQYF.

The gene calls are TRBV6-5 and TRBJ1-1; D is undetermined. V lost 5 bases, J lost 1 base, and 8 bases lay in between. The germline V gene has CDR1 MNHEY and CDR2 SVGAGI. This CDR3 comprises 13 residues. Written as DNA, the CDR3 is TGTGCCAGCAGTACCTCAGGGAACACTGAAGCTTTCTTT. Translation gives CASSTSGNTEAFF.

The chain joins TRBV7-6 to TRBJ2-2; 8 nucleotides line up with TRBD1. The CDR3 length is 15 residues. The V segment lost 3 bases and the J segment 2 bases; nucleotides outside the gene matches: 2. The V gene's germline CDR1 is SGHVS and CDR2 FNYEAQ. CDR3 DNA: TGTGCCAGCAGCTTCGGACAGGGTAACACCGGGGAGCTGTTTTTT. Its protein product is CASSFGQGNTGELFF.

The gene calls are TRBV4-1 and TRBJ2-7; D gene uncertain. Trimming removed 0 bases at V and 3 bases at J, with 9 bases between. The CDR3 loop spans 14 amino acids. CDR1 and CDR2 from the germline V gene are MGHRA and YSYEKL. CDR3 protein: CASSQDGSGYEQYF. The CDR3 bases are TGCGCCAGCAGCCAAGATGGGTCAGGCTACGAGCAGTACTTC.

V gene TRBV7-9 combines with J gene TRBJ1-4; D possibly corresponds to TRBD1 (6 bases). CDR1 is SEHNR, CDR2 FQNEAQ, per germline (reference sequence). Between the trimmed V and J ends, which lost 5 bases and 5 bases, there was a span of 9 bases. This CDR3 is 13 amino acids long. The CDR3 nucleotides are TGTGCCAGCAGCAGCGACAGGAATGAAAAACTGTTTTTT. Its protein is CASSSDRNEKLFF.

V and J are TRBV6-4 and TRBJ2-3, with 9 bases lining up with TRBD1. CDR1 and CDR2 from the germline V gene are MRHNA and SNTAGT. This CDR3 is built from 17 residues. With 6 bases clipped from V and 2 bases from J, the junction kept 12 bases outside the gene matches. The CDR3 DNA follows: TGTGCCAGCAGCCGGACCCCGGGACAGGGCCCCACAGATACGCAGTATTTT. It specifies CASSRTPGQGPTDTQYF.

The V gene is TRBV2, the J gene TRBJ1-5; TRBD1 matches at 7 bases. The CDR3 totals 12 residues. Trimming removed 6 bases from V and 7 bases from J; junction bases left unmatched: 3. Germline-derived CDR1 and CDR2 are SNHLY and FYNNEI. CDR3 sequence: CASRQGLQPQHF. CDR3 nucleotides: TGTGCCAGCAGACAGGGGTTACAGCCCCAGCATTTT.

The chain combines TRBV13 with TRBJ2-1, with 12 bases fitting TRBD2. This CDR3 is built from 16 residues. Trimming removed 0 bases from V and 7 bases from J; junction bases left unmatched: 4. Germline V gene sequence: CDR1 PRHDT, CDR2 FYEKMQ (reference sequence). The CDR3 nucleotides read TGTGCCAGCAGCTTAGGTCTAGCGGGGGGGTGGAATGAGCAGTTCTTC. This translates into CASSLGLAGGWNEQFF. Full variable domain (outside the CDR3, taken from reference TRBV13 and TRBJ2-1): AAGVIQSPRHLIKEKRETATLKCYPIPRHDTVYWYQQGPGQDPQFLISFYEKMQSDKGSIPDRFSAQQFSDYHSELNMSSLELGDSALYFCASSLGLAGGWNEQFFGPGTRLTVL.

The chain carries TRBV4-1 and TRBJ2-7; D possibly corresponds to TRBD1 (5 bases). The V and J ends lost 0 bases and 4 bases respectively, with 16 bases between them. CDR1 is MGHRA, CDR2 YSYEKL, per germline. The CDR3 has 16 amino acids. This CDR3 reads CASSQDSPGNYYEQYF. For the CDR3, the DNA is TGCGCCAGCAGCCAAGACTCCCCAGGGAATTATTACGAGCAGTACTTC.

This sequence joins TRBV6-5 and TRBJ1-2, with a tentative D call TRBD1 (6 bases). CDR1 is MNHEY and CDR2 is SVGAGI in the germline V gene. This CDR3 comprises 15 residues. Trimming removed 8 bases at V and 1 base at J, with 17 bases between. The CDR3 nucleotides read TGTGCCAGCCGGAAGAACGGACAGCTTAACTATGGCTACACCTTC. Its protein product is CASRKNGQLNYGYTF.

This sequence joins TRBV3-1 (or the pseudogene TRBV3-2) and TRBJ1-2, with 10 bases lining up with TRBD1. The CDR3 is 15 amino acids. Germline CDR1 is LGHDT and CDR2 is YNNKEL (reference sequence). With V trimmed by 4 bases and J by 1 base, 3 bases remained unmatched. The CDR3 reads CASSRGTGVNYGYTF. DNA of the CDR3: TGTGCCAGCAGCCGAGGGACAGGGGTTAACTATGGCTACACCTTC.

The chain couples TRBV30 to TRBJ2-6; 7 bases map to TRBD1. The CDR3 is made up of 15 amino acids. Trimming at V came to 1 base and at J to 4 bases, leaving 4 bases not matched to a gene. The germline gives CDR1 GTSNPN, CDR2 SVGIG (reference sequence). CDR3 protein: CAWSADRAGANVLTF. The CDR3 DNA reads as TGTGCCTGGAGTGCTGACAGGGCCGGGGCCAACGTCCTGACTTTC. Variable domain in full (rest from reference TRBV30 and TRBJ2-6): SQTIHQWPATLVQPVGSPLSLECTVEGTSNPNLYWYRQAAGRGLQLLFYSVGIGQISSEVPQNLSASRPQDRQFILSSKKLLLSDSGFYLCAWSADRAGANVLTFGAGSRLTVL.

This chain joins TRBV5-4 and TRBJ1-2, with 12 nucleotides matching TRBD1. The CDR3 covers 15 residues. Germline-derived CDR1 and CDR2 are SGHNT and YYREEE (reference sequence). Trimming at V came to 2 bases and at J to 7 bases, leaving 6 bases not matched to a gene. Here the CDR3 reads CASSLSGTGGVGYTF. CDR3 nucleotide sequence: TGTGCCAGCAGCTTATCCGGGACAGGGGGCGTTGGCTACACCTTC.

The V gene is TRBV3-1 (or the pseudogene TRBV3-2), the J gene TRBJ1-1, with D possibly being TRBD1 (6 bases). CDR1 is LGHDT, CDR2 YNNKEL, per germline (reference sequence). V was clipped by 4 bases and J by 3 bases, with 15 bases between them. This CDR3 has 15 amino acids. In DNA form, the CDR3 reads TGTGCCAGCAGCCGTTACAGGGTGAGGGACACTGAAGCTTTCTTT. It codes for CASSRYRVRDTEAFF.

This rearrangement joins TRBV15 to TRBJ1-5; TRBD1 matches at 9 bases. Germline assignment: CDR1 LNHNV and CDR2 YYDKDF (reference sequence). This CDR3 spans 15 amino acids. V was clipped by 1 base and J by 9 bases; unmatched bases: 7. The DNA of the CDR3 is TGTGCCACCAGCAGAGCGGGACAGGGATTATGGCCCCAGCATTTT. Its translation: CATSRAGQGLWPQHF.

The CDR3 DNA follows: TGTGCCAGCAGCCCTGGGGGGGGGCATGGAGATACGCAGTATTTT. Translating gives CASSPGGGHGDTQYF. The chain combines TRBV11-2 with TRBJ2-3, with D maybe TRBD2 (7 bases). Germline-derived CDR1 and CDR2 are SGHAT and FQNNGV. This CDR3 contains 15 residues. The germline V and J ends were trimmed by 5 bases and 5 bases, with 17 bases remaining between them.

The gene calls are TRBV6-2 or TRBV6-3 and TRBJ2-7; 9 positions agree with TRBD1. The germline gives CDR1 MNHEY, CDR2 SVGEGT. J gave up 0 bases and V 6 bases, and 3 bases lay outside the gene matches. CDR3 length equals 14 residues. This CDR3 reads CASSGTGSSYEQYF. The CDR3 nucleotides read TGTGCCAGCAGCGGGACAGGGAGCTCCTACGAGCAGTACTTC.

The genes are TRBV7-9 and TRBJ2-5; D is perhaps TRBD2 (5 bases). This CDR3 comprises 11 residues. Trimming took off 4 bases at V and 7 bases at J, with 7 bases between the two ends. CDR1 and CDR2 from the germline V gene are SEHNR and FQNEAQ (reference sequence). CDR3 nucleotides: TGTGCCAGCAGCTCCCGGGGGACCCAGTACTTC. Residues: CASSSRGTQYF.

The V and J genes are TRBV2 and TRBJ1-5; perhaps TRBD1 as D (6 bases). V lost 6 bases, J lost 1 base, and 16 bases lay in between. Germline V gene lookup returns CDR1 SNHLY and CDR2 FYNNEI. This CDR3 has 16 residues. The CDR3 nucleotides read TGTGCCAGCAGAAAAGGGGGGGAACTGAGCAATCAGCCCCAGCATTTT. Residues: CASRKGGELSNQPQHF.

The chain uses TRBV27 and TRBJ1-2; D is possibly TRBD1 (6 bases). The germline gives CDR1 MNHEY, CDR2 SMNVEV (reference sequence). The CDR3 covers 13 residues. Deletions cut 6 bases from V and 2 bases from J, with 10 bases between. CDR3 sequence reads: CASSPDRNYGYTF. The CDR3 coding sequence is TGTGCCAGCAGCCCCGACAGGAACTATGGCTACACCTTC.

V and J are TRBV3-1 (or the pseudogene TRBV3-2) and TRBJ1-1; no reliable D call. V lost 4 bases and J lost 4, with 13 bases in between. Germline V lookup: CDR1 LGHDT, CDR2 YNNKEL (reference sequence). The CDR3 length is 14 residues. The CDR3 nucleotides read TGTGCCAGCAGCCCCCTGGGGTATAGCACTGAAGCTTTCTTT. Its translation is CASSPLGYSTEAFF.

The chain combines TRBV11-2 with TRBJ1-6, with TRBD1 matching 7 bases. The CDR3 has 17 residues. V gave up 3 bases and J gave up 9 bases; unmatched junction bases: 14. Germline V CDR1 and CDR2: SGHAT, FQNNGV. CDR3 in DNA: TGTGCCAGCAGCTTGTGGGGTGGGACAGATAATCGTTCACCCCTCCACTTT. Translating gives CASSLWGGTDNRSPLHF. The whole variable domain, remainder taken from reference TRBV11-2 and TRBJ1-6, is EAGVAQSPRYKIIEKRQSVAFWCNPISGHATLYWYQQILGQGPKLLIQFQNNGVVDDSQLPKDRFSAERLKGVDSTLKIQPAKLEDSAVYLCASSLWGGTDNRSPLHFGNGTRLTVT.

This chain's CDR3 is CASSPTNYGTGYYEQYF. CDR3 DNA: TGTGCCAGCTCACCCACCAACTACGGGACAGGATACTACGAGCAGTACTTC. V gene TRBV18 combines with J gene TRBJ2-7; 8 nucleotides match TRBD1. This CDR3 comprises 17 residues. Germline CDR1 KGHSH, CDR2 LQKENI. With V trimmed by 3 bases and J by 3 bases, 13 bases remained unmatched. Filled out from reference TRBV18 and TRBJ2-7, the complete variable domain reads NAGVMQNPRHLVRRRGQEARLRCSPMKGHSHVYWYRQLPEEGLKFMVYLQKENIIDESGMPKERFSAEFPKEGPSILRIQQVVRGDSAAYFCASSPTNYGTGYYEQYFGPGTRLTVT.

This clone appeared once. This chain joins TRBV5-1 and TRBJ2-3; D ambiguous. Trimming shortened V by 5 bases and J by 8 bases, and 15 bases separated the two germline ends. CDR3 size: 13 residues. From germline, CDR1 is SGHRS and CDR2 YFSETQ. Written as DNA, the CDR3 is TGCGCCAGCAGTCATGGGCAGGAAGGTACGCAGTATTTT. Its translation: CASSHGQEGTQYF.

This chain links TRBV3-1 (or the pseudogene TRBV3-2) with TRBJ1-3; D unresolved. Germline CDR1 LGHDT, CDR2 YNNKEL (reference sequence). This CDR3 spans 20 amino acids. Deletions cut 1 base from V and 2 bases from J, with 24 bases between. This chain's CDR3 is CASSQVPFGGLAGTGNTIYF. The CDR3 DNA follows: TGTGCCAGCAGCCAAGTACCCTTTGGCGGGCTGGCCGGGACTGGAAACACCATATATTTT.

The chain carries TRBV6-5 and TRBJ1-2; 8 nucleotides agree with TRBD1. V trimming: 5 bases; J trimming: 1 base; junction bases outside the gene matches: 6. The CDR3 sequence is 15 residues long. CDR1 is MNHEY and CDR2 is SVGAGI in the germline V gene. DNA for the CDR3: TGTGCCAGCAGTACTAGACAGGGGATTAACTATGGCTACACCTTC. It specifies CASSTRQGINYGYTF.

This chain connects TRBV27 to TRBJ1-1; no definite D call. CDR3 size: 13 residues. CDR1 MNHEY and CDR2 SMNVEV come from the germline V gene (reference sequence). Trimming cost V 8 bases and J 4 bases, with 14 bases left between them. The CDR3 sequence: CASRSGMGTEAFF. CDR3 sequence (DNA): TGTGCCAGCCGCTCAGGAATGGGCACTGAAGCTTTCTTT.